Each of the 31 T cell receptor beta chains below was sequenced from the same sample in a study of blood T cell repertoires in COVID-19. Profiled with immunoSEQ multiplex PCR; TCRdb holds only in-frame clones, not every one. Of 110,000 to 150,000 clones in the sample, approximately 86% were seen once. Specimen: peripheral blood. The receptors shown here come from an older woman with acute or convalescent COVID-19.

The chain is built from TRBV12-5 and TRBJ2-2; a weak D match, TRBD2 (7 bases). The V gene lost 5 bases and the J gene lost 6 bases, with 19 bases spanning the gap. Germline V CDR1 and CDR2: LGHNT, FRNRAP. CDR3 length equals 16 residues. DNA for the CDR3: TGTGCTAGTGGTCCTTACGGGGGGCTATCGGCCGGGGAGCTGTTTTTT. This gives the protein CASGPYGGLSAGELFF. Together with reference TRBV12-5 and TRBJ2-2, the CDR3 gives the full variable domain: DARVTQTPRHKVTEMGQEVTMRCQPILGHNTVFWYRQTMMQGLELLAYFRNRAPLDDSGMPKDRFSAEMPDATLATLKIQPSEPRDSAVYFCASGPYGGLSAGELFFGEGSRLTVL.

This clone was seen once. V gene TRBV6-6 combines with J gene TRBJ1-1; TRBD1 might be the D (5 bases). Trimming cost V 2 bases and J 8 bases, with 9 bases left between them. This CDR3 has 12 residues. The V gene's germline CDR1 is MNHNY and CDR2 SVGAGI (reference sequence). DNA for the CDR3: TGTGCCAGCAGTTACGCCCGACAGGAAGCTTTCTTT. Translating it yields CASSYARQEAFF.

The V and J genes are TRBV11-2 and TRBJ1-5, with D maybe TRBD1 (6 bases). The ends were cut back, 1 base at V and 3 bases at J, with 10 bases in the middle. This CDR3 region has 15 residues. Germline loops: CDR1 SGHAT, CDR2 FQNNGV. The CDR3 region has the DNA TGTGCCAGCAGCTTAGGGGGGCGGCCCAATCAGCCCCAGCATTTT. Amino acids: CASSLGGRPNQPQHF.

The chain joins TRBV5-1 to TRBJ1-2; 7 bases align to TRBD1. Germline lookup yields CDR1 SGHRS and CDR2 YFSETQ. With 0 bases clipped from V and 6 bases from J, the junction kept 8 bases outside the gene matches. CDR3 size: 15 residues. The DNA for the CDR3 is TGCGCCAGCAGCTTGGCCGGTGGACAGGCCCATGGCTACACCTTC. It specifies CASSLAGGQAHGYTF.

The V call is TRBV12-5, the J call TRBJ2-7; the D gene is possibly TRBD1 (5 bases). V gave up 0 bases and J gave up 5 bases, with 17 bases separating them. The germline V gene encodes CDR1 LGHNT and CDR2 FRNRAP. The CDR3 is 16 amino acids. For the CDR3, the DNA is TGTGCTAGTGGTTTGGTACTTGGGGCAGACAATGACGAGCAGTACTTC. Encoded protein: CASGLVLGADNDEQYF.

The gene calls are TRBV6-5 and TRBJ2-3, with TRBD2 as a possible D gene (7 bases). Germline CDR1 MNHEY, CDR2 SVGAGI. The CDR3 runs to 16 residues. Trimming pared 2 bases from V and 4 bases from J, leaving 16 bases between. In DNA form, the CDR3 reads TGTGCCAGCAGTTACCGCGGTGGGGGGGCCCCAGATACGCAGTATTTT. Translating it yields CASSYRGGGAPDTQYF.

This chain uses TRBV10-3 with TRBJ2-7, with TRBD1 matching over 9 bases. The CDR3 length is 14 residues. With V trimmed by 3 bases and J by 3 bases, 3 bases remained unmatched. CDR1 is ENHRY, CDR2 SYGVKD, per germline. CDR3 in DNA: TGTGCCATCAGTGACCGGGACAGGGTCTACGAGCAGTACTTC. This gives the protein CAISDRDRVYEQYF.

This clone is a singleton in its sample. The CDR3: CAIRGQQETQYF. CDR3 coding DNA: TGTGCCATCAGGGGACAGCAAGAGACCCAGTACTTC. The chain combines TRBV10-3 with TRBJ2-5; 7 bases are a match to TRBD1. The CDR3 length is 12 residues. Germline lookup yields CDR1 ENHRY and CDR2 SYGVKD. V shed 6 bases, J shed 2 bases, and the junction held 0 bases outside the gene matches.

This chain links TRBV3-1 (or the pseudogene TRBV3-2) with TRBJ1-2; a possible D gene is TRBD1 (5 bases). Trimming left V 4 bases short and J 0 bases short, with 9 bases between. The CDR3 extends over 14 amino acids. Germline CDR1 LGHDT, CDR2 YNNKEL (reference sequence). DNA of the CDR3: TGTGCCAGCAGCCGTGAAGGGGCTAACTATGGCTACACCTTC. Protein sequence: CASSREGANYGYTF.

This rearrangement joins TRBV5-4 to TRBJ2-1; no clear D gene. Germline V gene lookup returns CDR1 SGHNT and CDR2 YYREEE (reference sequence). The CDR3 totals 16 residues. V shed 3 bases and J shed 0 bases, with 13 bases lying between them. The CDR3 nucleotides are TGTGCCAGCAGCTCCATGGAACCTAGCTCCTACAATGAGCAGTTCTTC. It encodes CASSSMEPSSYNEQFF.

The V call is TRBV5-8, the J call TRBJ2-2; D is possibly TRBD1 (7 bases). Per the germline V gene, CDR1 is SGHTS and CDR2 is YDEGEE. This CDR3 region has 16 residues. Trimming shortened V by 4 bases and J by 3 bases, and 16 bases separated the two germline ends. This chain's CDR3 is CASSAQGRLDTGELFF. The CDR3 nucleotides read TGTGCCAGCAGCGCACAGGGGAGGTTGGACACCGGGGAGCTGTTTTTT. Supplemented by reference TRBV5-8 and TRBJ2-2, the full variable domain reads EAGVTQSPTHLIKTRGQQATLRCSPISGHTSVYWYQQALGLGLQFLLWYDEGEERNRGNFPPRFSGRQFPNYSSELNVNALELEDSALYLCASSAQGRLDTGELFFGEGSRLTVL.

This clone was counted a few times. The genes are TRBV3-1 (or the pseudogene TRBV3-2) and TRBJ1-5; D possibly corresponds to TRBD1 (5 bases). The CDR3 length is 14 residues. The germline CDR1 and CDR2 sequences are LGHDT and YNNKEL (reference sequence). The V and J ends lost 1 base and 7 bases respectively, with 11 bases between them. This CDR3 reads CASSQGTKGQPQHF. Here the CDR3 DNA reads TGTGCCAGCAGCCAAGGGACAAAAGGGCAGCCCCAGCATTTT.

V usage is TRBV3-1 (or the pseudogene TRBV3-2) and J usage is TRBJ2-3; 11 nucleotides align to TRBD2. Unmatched junction bases numbered 8, after V lost 1 base and J lost 8 bases. Per the germline V gene, CDR1 is LGHDT and CDR2 is YNNKEL (reference sequence). This CDR3 has 16 residues. CDR3 in amino acids: CASSQGTSGGEGTQYF. The CDR3 bases are TGTGCCAGCAGCCAAGGTACTAGCGGGGGTGAAGGTACGCAGTATTTT.

J is TRBJ2-3 and V is TRBV6-5; 9 nucleotides match TRBD2. Per germline, CDR1 MNHEY and CDR2 SVGAGI. The CDR3 is made up of 14 amino acids. V trimming: 4 bases; J trimming: 6 bases; junction bases outside the gene matches: 5. CDR3 DNA sequence: TGTGCCAGCAGTTTAGCGGGGGCAGGGGATACGCAGTATTTT. It encodes CASSLAGAGDTQYF.

The rearrangement uses TRBV9 and TRBJ2-1; D not resolved. Germline V gene sequence: CDR1 SGDLS, CDR2 YYNGEE. V dropped 0 bases and J dropped 0 bases, with 7 bases sitting between them. CDR3 size: 15 residues. The CDR3 here is CASSVAESSYNEQFF. The CDR3 coding sequence is TGTGCCAGCAGCGTAGCCGAGAGCTCCTACAATGAGCAGTTCTTC.

The V call is TRBV28, the J call TRBJ2-3; 12 nucleotides line up with TRBD1. Germline V lookup: CDR1 MDHEN, CDR2 SYDVKM. The CDR3 spans 16 residues. Losses at the gene ends were 5 bases for V and 9 bases for J; bases not matched to a gene: 12. The CDR3 loop is CASSPVEGTGGETQYF. CDR3 nucleotide sequence: TGTGCCAGCAGTCCAGTAGAAGGGACAGGGGGCGAAACGCAGTATTTT.

This chain joins TRBV2 and TRBJ2-5; 12 bases agree with TRBD2. Looked up from germline, CDR1 is SNHLY and CDR2 is FYNNEI. The CDR3 is 17 residues long. V trimming: 6 bases; J trimming: 1 base; junction bases outside the gene matches: 9. CDR3 sequence (DNA): TGTGCCAGCAGGGCTCCGACTAGCGGGGGCAGCCAAGAGACCCAGTACTTC. Translated, it gives CASRAPTSGGSQETQYF.

The chain carries TRBV19 and TRBJ2-3, with D possibly being TRBD2 (6 bases). Germline lookup yields CDR1 LNHDA and CDR2 SQIVND (reference sequence). Trimming shortened V by 3 bases and J by 4 bases, and 11 bases separated the two germline ends. The CDR3 length is 14 residues. CDR3 DNA: TGTGCCAGTAGTATTGGCGGGGCAGCAGATACGCAGTATTTT. It is translated as CASSIGGAADTQYF.

V gene TRBV6-1 combines with J gene TRBJ1-1; the match to TRBD1 covers 7 bases. The CDR3 has 14 amino acids. V was clipped by 1 base and J by 4 bases; unmatched bases: 3. Germline values: CDR1 MNHNS, CDR2 SASEGT. CDR3 protein: CASSEGGGGTEAFF. CDR3 in DNA: TGTGCCAGCAGTGAAGGAGGGGGCGGCACTGAAGCTTTCTTT.

The count of this clone is one. The CDR3, as DNA: TGCGCCAGCAGCTTGGGGAGCGGGGGGGTTTACGAGCAGTACTTC. Encoded protein: CASSLGSGGVYEQYF. This chain joins TRBV5-1 and TRBJ2-7, with 10 bases matching TRBD2. J gave up 4 bases and V 0 bases, and 4 bases lay outside the gene matches. The CDR3 has 15 residues. The germline V gene encodes CDR1 SGHRS and CDR2 YFSETQ.

The chain couples TRBV3-1 (or the pseudogene TRBV3-2) to TRBJ1-1, with D perhaps TRBD1 (5 bases). Germline V gene lookup returns CDR1 LGHDT and CDR2 YNNKEL (reference sequence). CDR3 size: 14 residues. Trimming took off 3 bases at V and 5 bases at J, with 13 bases between the two ends. The CDR3 is CASSQAGGETEAFF. The CDR3 DNA sequence: TGTGCCAGCAGCCAGGCGGGGGGTGAGACTGAAGCTTTCTTT.

The gene calls are TRBV7-9 and TRBJ2-5; TRBD2 is a possible D gene (7 bases). Germline values: CDR1 SEHNR, CDR2 FQNEAQ (reference sequence). Trimming cost V 4 bases and J 7 bases, with 22 bases left between them. CDR3 length: 16 residues. CDR3 amino acids: CASSYSTRGGPTTQYF. The CDR3 DNA reads TGTGCCAGCAGCTACTCGACAAGGGGGGGGCCAACGACCCAGTACTTC.

The chain links TRBV4-1 to TRBJ2-1, with unresolved D. Germline CDR1 reads MGHRA; CDR2 reads YSYEKL. The CDR3 loop spans 11 amino acids. With 10 bases removed from V and 8 bases from J, the gap between germline ends came to 12 bases. CDR3 amino acids: CATSERYEQFF. For the CDR3, the DNA is TGCGCCACCTCCGAGAGATATGAGCAGTTCTTC.

The chain is built from TRBV19 and TRBJ1-5; D not certain. The germline gives CDR1 LNHDA, CDR2 SQIVND (reference sequence). The CDR3 totals 12 residues. The germline V and J ends were trimmed by 9 bases and 2 bases, with 8 bases remaining between them. CDR3 nucleotide sequence: TGTGCCAGCTCGGGTGGCAATCAGCCCCAGCATTTT. The encoded protein is CASSGGNQPQHF. Looking up the rest from reference TRBV19 and TRBJ1-5 gives the full variable domain: DGGITQSPKYLFRKEGQNVTLSCEQNLNHDAMYWYRQDPGQGLRLIYYSQIVNDFQKGDIAEGYSVSREKKESFPLTVTSAQKNPTAFYLCASSGGNQPQHFGDGTRLSIL.

The chain recombines TRBV6-2 or TRBV6-3 with TRBJ2-2, with 8 bases that match TRBD1. CDR1 is MNHEY, CDR2 SVGEGT, per germline. CDR3 length equals 13 residues. The V segment lost 2 bases and the J segment 12 bases; nucleotides outside the gene matches: 5. CDR3 residues: CASSYPGQGKLFF. The DNA of the CDR3 is TGTGCCAGCAGTTACCCCGGACAGGGCAAGCTGTTTTTT.

This clone was recorded once. This chain uses TRBV15 with TRBJ1-1, with D possibly TRBD1 on 6 matching bases. V was trimmed by 3 bases and J by 4 bases, leaving 18 bases between them. The CDR3 totals 16 residues. Germline V gene sequence: CDR1 LNHNV, CDR2 YYDKDF (reference sequence). CDR3 sequence reads: CATSRGEGGRVTEAFF. CDR3 DNA sequence: TGTGCCACCAGCAGGGGGGAGGGGGGGCGCGTCACTGAAGCTTTCTTT. Drawing the rest from reference TRBV15 and TRBJ1-1, the complete variable domain is DAMVIQNPRYQVTQFGKPVTLSCSQTLNHNVMYWYQQKSSQAPKLLFHYYDKDFNNEADTPDNFQSRRPNTSFCFLDIRSPGLGDTAMYLCATSRGEGGRVTEAFFGQGTRLTVV.

V and J are TRBV7-3 and TRBJ2-3, with TRBD2 matching over 10 bases. Germline V gives CDR1 SGHTA, CDR2 FQGTGA. Losses at the gene ends were 5 bases for V and 1 base for J; bases not matched to a gene: 3. The CDR3 has 15 amino acids. The chain's CDR3 is CASSTTSGGTDTQYF. In DNA, the CDR3 is TGTGCCAGCAGCACCACTAGCGGGGGCACAGATACGCAGTATTTT.

J is TRBJ2-5 and V is TRBV5-1, with D perhaps TRBD1 (7 bases). Trimming left V 3 bases short and J 1 base short, with 13 bases between. CDR1 SGHRS and CDR2 YFSETQ come from the germline V gene. This CDR3 is built from 15 residues. The CDR3 loop reads CASSSTGRFQETQYF. Here the CDR3 DNA reads TGCGCCAGCAGCTCGACAGGGAGGTTCCAAGAGACCCAGTACTTC.

DNA of the CDR3: TGTGCCAGCAGTTACGGACAGGGGGCTCGGGAGACCCAGTACTTC. As protein: CASSYGQGARETQYF. The rearrangement joins TRBV28 to TRBJ2-5, with 11 nucleotides matching TRBD1. The V and J ends lost 4 bases and 5 bases, in that order; junction bases with no gene match: 6. Germline V gives CDR1 MDHEN, CDR2 SYDVKM. CDR3 length: 15 amino acids. Full variable domain (outside the CDR3, taken from reference TRBV28 and TRBJ2-5): DVKVTQSSRYLVKRTGEKVFLECVQDMDHENMFWYRQDPGLGLRLIYFSYDVKMKEKGDIPEGYSVSREKKERFSLILESASTNQTSMYLCASSYGQGARETQYFGPGTRLLVL.

The chain joins TRBV6-5 to TRBJ1-1; a weak D match, TRBD1 (6 bases). CDR1 MNHEY and CDR2 SVGAGI come from the germline V gene. The CDR3 covers 11 residues. V gave up 7 bases and J gave up 8 bases, with 11 bases separating them. CDR3 DNA: TGTGCCAGCAACCAAAGGGGGGAAGCTTTCTTT. Encoded protein: CASNQRGEAFF.

The V and J genes are TRBV27 and TRBJ1-6, with 9 nucleotides matching TRBD1. The CDR3 is 15 amino acids. The trim removed 5 bases at V and 8 bases at J, leaving 7 bases unmatched. Germline V CDR1 and CDR2: MNHEY, SMNVEV (reference sequence). The CDR3 here is CASSLRDRVDSPLHF. In DNA form, the CDR3 reads TGTGCCAGCAGTCTCCGGGACAGGGTAGATTCACCCCTCCACTTT.